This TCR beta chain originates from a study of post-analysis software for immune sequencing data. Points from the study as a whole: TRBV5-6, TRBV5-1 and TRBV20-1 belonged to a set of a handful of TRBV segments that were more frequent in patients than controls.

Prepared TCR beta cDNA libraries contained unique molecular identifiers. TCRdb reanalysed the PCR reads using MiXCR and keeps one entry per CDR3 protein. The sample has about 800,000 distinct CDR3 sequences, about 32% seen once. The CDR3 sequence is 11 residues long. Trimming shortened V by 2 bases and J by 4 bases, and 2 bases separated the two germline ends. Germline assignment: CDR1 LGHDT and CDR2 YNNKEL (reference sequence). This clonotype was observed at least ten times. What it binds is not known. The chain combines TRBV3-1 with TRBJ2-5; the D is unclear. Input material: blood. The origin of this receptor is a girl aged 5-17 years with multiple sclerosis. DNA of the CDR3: TGTGCCAGCAGCCAACTAGAGACCCAGTACTTC. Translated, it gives CASSQLETQYF.